The rows below give T cell receptor beta chains drawn from one sample of a study of blood T cell repertoires in COVID-19. The assay was immunoSEQ multiplex PCR, and TCRdb's table has in-frame clones only and misses some. The table includes roughly 200,000 clones, roughly 85% detected once. Sequences were obtained from PBMCs or T cells enriched from blood (not recorded which). The receptors were gathered from a woman aged 35 to 49 with acute COVID-19. Both conserved end residues are part of each CDR3. Each record gives: J gene, clone size, D gene, V gene, CDR3 protein, CDR3 DNA. The D gene is left open where the match is weak. Size is omitted from some rows. Given values are once, few, many or a class for expanded clones.

TRBJ2-2,NA,NA,TRBV9,CASSLTGELFF,TGTGCCAGCAGCCTCACCGGGGAGCTGTTTTTT
TRBJ2-2,NA,TRBD2,TRBV4-2,CASSLEGLAGASRGTGELFF,TGTGCCAGCAGCCTGGAAGGACTAGCGGGAGCTTCGAGAGGCACCGGGGAGCTGTTTTTT
TRBJ2-2,NA,TRBD2,TRBV28,CASSLASSGRATGELFF,TGTGCCAGCAGTTTAGCTTCTAGCGGGCGGGCCACCGGGGAGCTGTTTTTT
TRBJ2-3,few,TRBD2,TRBV24-1,CATSDLPAGADTQYF,TGTGCCACCAGTGATTTGCCAGCGGGAGCAGATACGCAGTATTTT
TRBJ2-1,NA,TRBD2,TRBV24-1,CATSEGGFSYNEQFF,TGTGCCACCAGCGAGGGAGGGTTCTCCTACAATGAGCAGTTCTTC
TRBJ2-6,once,TRBD1,TRBV19,CASSIVVGTGKSGANVLTF,TGTGCCAGTAGTATAGTGGTAGGGACAGGGAAGTCTGGGGCCAACGTCCTGACTTTC
TRBJ2-5,once,NA,TRBV4-3,CASSQTFGLPLETQYF,TGCGCCAGCAGCCAAACCTTCGGGTTACCTTTGGAGACCCAGTACTTC
TRBJ2-1,NA,TRBD1,TRBV6-5,CASSYRGTGGYNEQFF,TGTGCCAGCAGTTACAGGGGGACAGGGGGGTACAATGAGCAGTTCTTC
TRBJ2-7,NA,TRBD2,TRBV28,CASSLPTSGAPYEQYF,TGTGCCAGCAGTTTACCTACTAGCGGGGCGCCCTACGAGCAGTACTTC
TRBJ1-1,once,TRBD1,TRBV5-1,CASSVKTGVTEAFF,TGCGCCAGCAGCGTGAAGACAGGGGTTACTGAAGCTTTCTTT
TRBJ2-2,NA,NA,TRBV16,CASSRGMGTGELFF,TGTGCCAGCAGTCGAGGGATGGGCACCGGGGAGCTGTTTTTT
TRBJ2-7,NA,NA,TRBV11-2,CATKDNRDNYEQYF,TGTGCCACCAAAGATAACCGGGACAACTACGAGCAGTACTTC
TRBJ2-1,NA,TRBD2,TRBV19,CATYGWEGERNEQFF,TGTGCCACCTACGGCTGGGAGGGAGAGAGGAATGAGCAGTTCTTC